This TCR beta chain appears in the sequencing data of a study of shared clonotypes between healthy human individuals. As defined, naive CD8 cells were CD45RO-negative and positively selected for CCR7, with terminally differentiated effector memory CD45RA+ cells excluded. Those who donated, Caucasian adults without exception, all lived in Nashville, Tennessee. From germline, CDR1 is GTSNPN and CDR2 SVGIG (reference sequence). The CDR3 consists of 12 residues. V lost 3 bases, J lost 12 bases, and 15 bases lay in between. The assay was run at deep level. TCRdb's copy holds only in-frame clones and misses some; the assay was immunoSEQ multiplex PCR. The repertoire holds about 750,000 clones, with over 90% as singletons. Comments on this clone: What it recognizes is unknown.

Study results and limitations: Naive CD4 clonotypes were shared across a few donors at about 5.2%.

The receptor's source is a man under 40 in good health. This chain uses TRBV30 with TRBJ2-1; D is possibly TRBD2 (5 bases). Sequencing was performed on naive CD8+ T cells sorted from blood. DNA for the CDR3: TGTGCCTGGAGCGACCTTCTTGGAGGGCAGTTCTTC. Translation: CAWSDLLGGQFF.